Detailed here is one TCR beta chain. Its specific antigen is unknown. No clone much larger than this one lies a single base away; base qualities are absent. TCR CDR3 regions were amplified from genomic DNA by multiplex PCR using the deep immunoSEQ assay. Genomic DNA extracted from each cell subset was distributed evenly over all wells of several immunoSEQ 96-well plates, and each plate served as one replicate. For sorted subsets, 200 to 250 ng of genomic DNA, equivalent to around 31,000 T cell genomes, went into each replicate PCR. The purified libraries were quantified using a Qubit 3.0 fluorometer, sized with a Bioanalyzer 2100, and then quantified again using the KAPA Library Quantification kit. Each immunoSEQ 96-well plate was sequenced on its own single-read 150-cycle Illumina NextSeq 550 flow cell. The study's processing was this. Because the immunoSEQ output included only junctional sequences and no quality scores, the filtering could not be the same as the filtering used for full-length reads. Sequences were annotated with PyIR, a Python wrapper for IgBLAST v1.9, using IMGT germline references to assign V/J genes and CDR3. Reads were removed for weak V/J assignments (E-value above 1e-6), missing CDR3, stop codons, out-of-frame junctions, or ambiguous translated residues. V3J clonotypes were defined as sequences sharing the same inferred V gene, J gene, and CDR3 amino acid sequence. To compute the percentage overlap between repertoires, the number of shared unique clonotypes was divided by the size of the smaller repertoire. Repertoire richness was assessed with RTK rarefaction, the Chao1 estimator, and Recon v2.1 estimates of unobserved clonotypes. For all TCRbeta clonotypes obtained by the gDNA method from a handful of donors, generation probabilities were computed with OLGA. This immuneACCESS table, as held by TCRdb, lists in-frame sequences with V and J called but not all clones. Of the missing ones, under half trace to an unresolved V gene in checked studies; the others have no known cause. Clonal size and the V and J genes are those of that table, whereas D and trimming came from the DNA. The sample table contains about 1,800,000 clones; only one count was recorded for over 85% of them. In total, the top ten clones hold less than 1.5% of the sample.

CD8 naive samples were obtained by positive selection for CCR7 among CD45RO-negative cells, yielding a CD45RA+CCR7+ population from which TemRA cells were excluded. Healthy HIV-negative adults with no recently reported acute infections or vaccinations were included as donors. Only Caucasian adults living in Nashville, Tennessee, USA were represented among the donors. Blood was collected by leukapheresis, and PBMCs were isolated by Ficoll-Histopaque density gradient centrifugation and then cryopreserved in liquid nitrogen vapor phase. Purity and quantity of every magnetically sorted T cell population were checked by analytical flow cytometry. Each sorted fraction had its genomic DNA isolated and then quantified by UV absorbance on a Nanodrop 2000c. V and J are truncated by 2 bases and 6 bases respectively, leaving an intervening sequence of 11 bases. Taken from cysteine to phenylalanine, the CDR3 has 14 residues. The kept DNA is CDR3 alone, 42 bases in frame from the first base. CDR1 and CDR2, per the germline V gene (reference sequence), are MNHEY and SMNVEV.

The sample belongs to a study of shared clonotypes between healthy human individuals (dated by TCRdb to 2019 to 2021). Background for the entire study: The cohort included a few men and a couple of women between 18 and 49 years of age. For each donor, three plates each were used for CD4 naive and CD4 memory, two plates were used for CD8 naive, and one plate was used for CD8 memory. To estimate repertoire size and how much clonotype sharing occurs between individuals, the study deeply sequenced the blood TCR repertoires of several healthy adults. To increase sequencing depth and limit assay-specific biases, different laboratories used diverse techniques to prepare libraries and sequence TCR repertoires. Leukapheresis yielded between about 0.9 and 8.9 billion PBMCs per donor.

Here is what the overall study found, with its caveats: Roughly 5% of naive CD4, 3.5% of naive CD8, roughly 2.4% of memory CD4, and 0.4% of memory CD8 clonotypes were shared across several donors. Because the study included a small number of donors, the genetic and exposure-history diversity represented was limited. Pairwise subsampling led to the expectation that sequencing depth would affect the degree of clonotype sharing among donors. Naive subsets generally had larger estimated clonotype richness than memory subsets. Higher generation probabilities were observed for clonotypes shared by all four sorted-subset donors than for non-shared clonotypes. Incomplete sequencing was indicated by rarefaction of sorted-subset datasets, despite the large sequencing depth. Sampling was restricted to blood, and TCR repertoires in tissues likely differ from the TCR repertoires found in blood.

Input material: naive CD8+ T cells sorted from blood. Interpreted using the paper, the cell subset or site label stands for: CD45RA+CCR7+. The source of this sequence is a man in his late teens or twenties in good health. The V gene is TRBV27 and the J gene is TRBJ1-5, with no D gene named confidently. The DNA is TGTGCCAGCAGTTTAACAGCCGAGGGTCAGCCCCAGCATTTT. This encodes CASSLTAEGQPQHF.